This record covers a single T cell receptor beta chain. Its antigen remains unidentified. The source of the sample is a study of CD4 T cells in relation to SARS-CoV-2 and coronaviruses. Unexposed donor CD4+ T cells date from 2011-2018, before the COVID-19 pandemic. CD4+ T cells were isolated from the cells after around 10 days of culture. Testing used SARS-CoV-2 S/N and four cold-coronavirus spikes on unexposed-donor CD4+ T cells, cells permitting. CDR3 length: 14 amino acids. Germline lookup yields CDR1 SNHLY and CDR2 FYNNEI. With 4 bases removed from V and 2 bases from J, the gap between germline ends came to 10 bases. TCRdb keeps only in-frame clones here, not all; method: immunoSEQ multiplex PCR. The profile shows 25,000 to 30,000 clones, approximately 70% of them singletons.

This TCR derives from a human donor in good health. Sequencing was performed on CD4+ T cells from PBMCs, cultured in vitro. V is TRBV2 and J is TRBJ2-3; D is possibly TRBD1 or TRBD2 (5 bases each). This chain's CDR3 is CASSARDLTDTQYF. The CDR3, as DNA: TGTGCCAGCAGTGCCCGGGACCTCACAGATACGCAGTATTTT. The whole variable domain, remainder taken from reference TRBV2 and TRBJ2-3, is EPEVTQTPSHQVTQMGQEVILRCVPISNHLYFYWYRQILGQKVEFLVSFYNNEISEKSEIFDDQFSVERPDGSNFTLKIRSTKLEDSAMYFCASSARDLTDTQYFGPGTRLTVL.